This T cell receptor (beta chain) is from a study of a mutant IDH1 vaccine in newly diagnosed glioma. Note on this clone: What it recognizes is unknown.

Germline V CDR1 and CDR2: MNHNS, SASEGT. This CDR3 has 13 amino acids. The ends lost 3 bases at V and 11 bases at J; junction bases unmatched: 9. Broader study findings: Vaccine-induced immune responses occurred in 90% to 95% of patients.

Time point given: baseline, week 1 (first vaccination visit). Treatment given: pre-vaccination baseline after standard-of-care therapy. The donors had new WHO grade 3 or 4 astrocytomas; these were IDH1-mutant and ATRX-lost. TCRdb's table, derived via immunoSEQ multiplex PCR, lists solely in-frame clones and lacks some. The sample has tens of thousands of clones; around 79% are singletons. Sequencing was performed on PBMCs, taken from a glioma patient treated with radiotherapy, temozolomide or both. The chain recombines TRBV6-1 with TRBJ1-2, with 7 bases aligning to TRBD1. The receptor comes from a man aged 25-40 years with glioma. CDR3 in amino acids: CASSDSRQGRYTF. The CDR3 bases are TGTGCCAGCAGTGATTCGAGACAGGGCCGTTACACCTTC.